This is a list of T cell receptor beta chains from one sample in a study of T cell changes during pregnancy in multiple sclerosis. Data came from immunoSEQ multiplex PCR; TCRdb stores just in-frame clones and leaves some out. The repertoire holds some 80,000 clones, about 90% seen once, with less than 3% in the top ten. Sequenced here: peripheral blood, sampled before pregnancy. The receptors were gathered from a female donor with multiple sclerosis, enrolled in a pregnancy study. Each CDR3 is given with its conserved first and last residue. The D gene is left open where the match is weak. Size tells how often a clone was seen (once, few, many) or the class of an expanded clone, and some rows leave it out.

clone_size	d_call	v_call	j_call	cdr3_nt	cdr3_aa
few	-	TRBV27	TRBJ2-7	TGTGCCAGCGCTACCCCCTCACGGGGAGGTAGGTACGAGCAGTACTTC	CASATPSRGGRYEQYF
-	-	TRBV4-1	TRBJ1-3	TGCGCCAGCAGCCAAGCTCCGGGTGGAAACACCATATATTTT	CASSQAPGGNTIYF
many	TRBD1	TRBV25-1	TRBJ2-7	TGTGCCAGCAGTCCCGGGACAGGCCTGCTCGAGCAGTACTTC	CASSPGTGLLEQYF
once	-	TRBV28	TRBJ1-4	TGTGCCAGCAGGCAGGGATTTGATAATGAAAAACTGTTTTTT	CASRQGFDNEKLFF
-	TRBD2	TRBV7-3	TRBJ2-5	TGTGCCAGCAGCCGAGGACTAGCGGGTAACCAAGAGACCCAGTACTTC	CASSRGLAGNQETQYF
-	TRBD1	TRBV29-1	TRBJ2-7	TGCAGCGTTGAATCCGGGACAGGGGGCTACGAGCAGTACTTC	CSVESGTGGYEQYF
-	TRBD2	TRBV7-6	TRBJ2-1	TGTGCCAGCAGCTTACGCACTAGCGGAAGCTCCTACAATGAGCAGTTCTTC	CASSLRTSGSSYNEQFF
-	TRBD1	TRBV6-5	TRBJ2-7	TGTGCCAGCAGTTACTCGGGACAGGGATCCTACGAGCAGTACTTC	CASSYSGQGSYEQYF
-	-	TRBV5-1	TRBJ2-3	TGCGCCAGCAGCTTGCTGCAGGGAACCACAGATACGCAGTATTTT	CASSLLQGTTDTQYF
-	-	TRBV10-3	TRBJ2-1	TGTGCCATCAGTGAGGGGACTCAGTTCAATGAGCAGTTCTTC	CAISEGTQFNEQFF
-	-	TRBV6-6	TRBJ1-1	TGTGCCAGCAGTCGGGGGACTGAAGCTTTCTTT	CASSRGTEAFF
-	-	TRBV10-3	TRBJ2-7	TGTGCCATCAGCCCCCGGGGCTACGAGCAGTACTTC	CAISPRGYEQYF
-	TRBD2	TRBV19	TRBJ2-7	TGTGCCAGTAGCCCCGGGACTAGCGGTTTCGAGCAGTACTTC	CASSPGTSGFEQYF
-	-	TRBV6-6	TRBJ2-7	TGTGCCAGCGGCGCAGGGGGACTCTACGAGCAGTACTTC	CASGAGGLYEQYF
-	-	TRBV6-1	TRBJ2-7	TGTGCCAGCAGTGAAGTAGACTACGAGCAGTACTTC	CASSEVDYEQYF
-	TRBD1	TRBV6-1	TRBJ1-3	TGTGCCAGCAGGCCGGGACAGGGAAACACCATATATTTT	CASRPGQGNTIYF
-	-	TRBV4-3	TRBJ1-4	TGCGCCAGCAGCCAGAGACACCCTACTAATGAAAAACTGTTTTTT	CASSQRHPTNEKLFF
-	TRBD1	TRBV5-4	TRBJ2-3	TGTGCCAGCAGCCAACGACAGGGATCTTACACAGATACGCAGTATTTT	CASSQRQGSYTDTQYF
few	TRBD1	TRBV28	TRBJ2-3	TGTGCCAGCAGTTTATTTAGGGCAGGGGGCTTGGGCACAGATACGCAGTATTTT	CASSLFRAGGLGTDTQYF
once	TRBD2	TRBV18	TRBJ2-7	TGTGCCAGCTCACCGCGCGGACTAGCGGGAGCCCGGATCGACGAGCAGTACTTC	CASSPRGLAGARIDEQYF
-	-	TRBV27	TRBJ2-7	TGTGCCAGCAGTCCCTCGACAGGACCCTACGAGCAGTACTTC	CASSPSTGPYEQYF
-	TRBD2	TRBV28	TRBJ2-7	TGTGCCAGCAGTTTATCCGTAAACCCGGGGGGCTACGAGCAGTACTTC	CASSLSVNPGGYEQYF
-	-	TRBV28	TRBJ2-7	TGTGCCAGCAGTGGGGCCTACACAGGGCTTCACTCCTACGAGCAGTACTTC	CASSGAYTGLHSYEQYF
-	-	TRBV30	TRBJ2-1	TGTGCCTGGACCTCGGGAGCGGGCCCGTCCAACTCCTACAATGAGCAGTTCTTC	CAWTSGAGPSNSYNEQFF
-	-	TRBV11-2	TRBJ1-3	TGTGCCAGCAGCCACGGTACTGGAAACACCATATATTTT	CASSHGTGNTIYF
-	-	TRBV6-5	TRBJ2-7	TGTGCCAGCAGGGGAGGGGGGGAGACTTCCTACGAGCAGTACTTC	CASRGGGETSYEQYF
once	TRBD1	TRBV19	TRBJ1-2	TGTGCCAGTAGATACGGGACAGCATATGGCTACACCTTC	CASRYGTAYGYTF
-	-	TRBV29-1	TRBJ1-1	TGCAGCGTGCAACAGGGAATGAACACTGAAGCTTTCTTT	CSVQQGMNTEAFF
-	-	TRBV7-9	TRBJ1-3	TGTGCCAGCAGCTTTGGGACAACGAGCTCTGGAAACACCATATATTTT	CASSFGTTSSGNTIYF
-	-	TRBV21-1	TRBJ2-7	TGTGCCAGCAGCAAGGCTCGCAACAGGGGAGCCTACGAGCAGTACTTC	CASSKARNRGAYEQYF
-	TRBD2	TRBV5-4	TRBJ2-3	TGTGCCAGCAGCTCCCGGGGGGGGGATACGCAGTATTTT	CASSSRGGDTQYF
-	-	TRBV29-1	TRBJ2-5	TGCAGCGGGGGAGACAGGAGAAAGACCCAGTACTTC	CSGGDRRKTQYF
-	TRBD2	TRBV5-1	TRBJ2-3	TGCGCCAGCAGCTTGAAAGCGGGAGCAGATACGCAGTATTTT	CASSLKAGADTQYF
-	TRBD2	TRBV10-3	TRBJ2-1	TGTGCCCACTCACTACGGCTAGCGGGAGTAGGCAATGAGCAGTTCTTC	CAHSLRLAGVGNEQFF
-	TRBD2	TRBV18	TRBJ2-2	TGTGCCAGCTCACCATCAGACAGCGGGACTGGGGAGCTGTTTTTT	CASSPSDSGTGELFF
-	TRBD2	TRBV5-4	TRBJ2-2	TGTGCCAGCAGCTTGGTGGCGGGAGGGAACACCGGGGAGCTGTTTTTT	CASSLVAGGNTGELFF
-	-	TRBV29-1	TRBJ1-1	TGCAGCGCTTCGGGGTTATCGGGTTCTGAAGCTTTCTTT	CSASGLSGSEAFF
-	TRBD2	TRBV19	TRBJ2-7	TGTGCCACGGGACTAGCGGACTACGAGCAGTACTTC	CATGLADYEQYF
-	-	TRBV18	TRBJ2-7	TGTGCCAGCTCACCTACAGGGCTCCTCGAGCAGTACTTC	CASSPTGLLEQYF
-	-	TRBV18	TRBJ2-5	TGTGCCAGCTCACCAGAACTGCAAGAGACCCAGTACTTC	CASSPELQETQYF
-	-	TRBV29-1	TRBJ2-7	TGCAGCGTTGTGGGGGCGTTAGGCCACGAGCAGTACTTC	CSVVGALGHEQYF
once	TRBD1	TRBV5-1	TRBJ2-3	TGCGCCAGCAGCCAGGGGGCGCCTGGCACAGATACGCAGTATTTT	CASSQGAPGTDTQYF
-	TRBD2	TRBV2	TRBJ2-7	TGTGCCAGCAAGAAGGGGACTAGCGGGAGAACCTACGAGCAGTACTTC	CASKKGTSGRTYEQYF
-	TRBD1	TRBV28	TRBJ2-7	TGTGCCACCGAACCGGGACAGGGCTCCTACGAGCAGTACTTC	CATEPGQGSYEQYF
-	TRBD1	TRBV4-1	TRBJ1-2	TGCGCCAGCAGCCATGCCGGGACAGGGGTTGTGGGGTCGGATGGCTACACCTTC	CASSHAGTGVVGSDGYTF
-	TRBD2	TRBV11-2	TRBJ2-1	TGTGCCAGCAAAACGAGTAGCGGGGATGAGCAGTTCTTC	CASKTSSGDEQFF
-	TRBD1	TRBV30	TRBJ1-1	TGTGCCTGGAGTGGGACAAAACAGGGGGCGATTTCAGCTTTCTTT	CAWSGTKQGAISAFF
-	-	TRBV4-1	TRBJ1-4	TGCGCCAGCAGCCAAGATGGGCAGGGGAATCCCTCACTGTTTTTT	CASSQDGQGNPSLFF